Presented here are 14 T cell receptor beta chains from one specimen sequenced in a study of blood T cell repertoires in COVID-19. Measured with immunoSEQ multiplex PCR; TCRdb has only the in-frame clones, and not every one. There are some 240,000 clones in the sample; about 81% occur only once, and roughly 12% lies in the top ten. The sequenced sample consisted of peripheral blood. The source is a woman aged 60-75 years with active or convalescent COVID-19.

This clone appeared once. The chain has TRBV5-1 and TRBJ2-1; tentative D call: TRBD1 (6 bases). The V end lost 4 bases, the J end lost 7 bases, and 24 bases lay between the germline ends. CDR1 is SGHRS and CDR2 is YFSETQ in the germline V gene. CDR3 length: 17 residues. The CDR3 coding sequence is TGCGCCAGCAGCCAGGGGCACAGGGACGCTAAGTCTAATGAGCAGTTCTTC. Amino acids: CASSQGHRDAKSNEQFF. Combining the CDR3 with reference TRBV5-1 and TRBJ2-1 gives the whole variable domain KAGVTQTPRYLIKTRGQQVTLSCSPISGHRSVSWYQQTPGQGLQFLFEYFSETQRNKGNFPGRFSGRQFSNSRSEMNVSTLELGDSALYLCASSQGHRDAKSNEQFFGPGTRLTVL.

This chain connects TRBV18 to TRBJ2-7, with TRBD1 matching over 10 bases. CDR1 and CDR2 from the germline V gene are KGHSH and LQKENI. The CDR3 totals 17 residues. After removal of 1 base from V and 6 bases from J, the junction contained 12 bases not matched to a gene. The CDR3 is CASSPLAPGQGPSEQYF. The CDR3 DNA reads TGTGCCAGCTCACCACTAGCACCGGGACAGGGGCCCTCCGAGCAGTACTTC.

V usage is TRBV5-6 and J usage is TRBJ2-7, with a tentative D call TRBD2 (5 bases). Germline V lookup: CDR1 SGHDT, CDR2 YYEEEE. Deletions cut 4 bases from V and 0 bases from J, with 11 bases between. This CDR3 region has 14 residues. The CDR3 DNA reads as TGTGCCAGCAGCGGAACTAGTCTCTCCTACGAGCAGTACTTC. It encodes CASSGTSLSYEQYF.

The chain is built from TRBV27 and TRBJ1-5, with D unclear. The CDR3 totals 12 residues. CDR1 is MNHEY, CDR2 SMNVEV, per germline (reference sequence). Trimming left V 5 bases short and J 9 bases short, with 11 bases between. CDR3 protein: CASSPTGRPQHF. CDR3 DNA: TGTGCCAGCAGTCCGACCGGGAGGCCCCAGCATTTT.

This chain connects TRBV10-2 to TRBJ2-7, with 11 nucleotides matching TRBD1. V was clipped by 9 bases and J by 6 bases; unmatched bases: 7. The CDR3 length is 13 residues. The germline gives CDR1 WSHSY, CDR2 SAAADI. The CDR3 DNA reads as TGCGCCAGTCAGGGACAGGGGGTTTTCGAGCAGTACTTC. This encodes CASQGQGVFEQYF.

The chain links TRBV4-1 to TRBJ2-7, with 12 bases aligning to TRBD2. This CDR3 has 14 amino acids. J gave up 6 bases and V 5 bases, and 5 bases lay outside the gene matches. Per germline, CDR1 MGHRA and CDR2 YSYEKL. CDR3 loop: CASSKGLAGSEQYF. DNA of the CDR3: TGCGCCAGCAGCAAGGGACTAGCGGGTAGCGAGCAGTACTTC.

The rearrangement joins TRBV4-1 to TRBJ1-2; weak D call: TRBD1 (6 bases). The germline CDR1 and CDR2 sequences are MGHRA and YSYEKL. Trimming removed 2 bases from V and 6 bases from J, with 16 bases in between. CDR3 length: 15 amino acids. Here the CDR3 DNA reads TGCGCCAGCAGCCAAACCAAGGGGGTGATTCATGGCTACACCTTC. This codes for CASSQTKGVIHGYTF.

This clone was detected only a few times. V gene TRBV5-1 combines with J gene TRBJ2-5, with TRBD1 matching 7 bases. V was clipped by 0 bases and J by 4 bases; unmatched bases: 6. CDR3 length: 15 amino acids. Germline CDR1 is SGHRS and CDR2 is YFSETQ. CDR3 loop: CASSLAVAGGETQYF. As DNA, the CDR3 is TGCGCCAGCAGCTTGGCTGTGGCAGGGGGAGAGACCCAGTACTTC.

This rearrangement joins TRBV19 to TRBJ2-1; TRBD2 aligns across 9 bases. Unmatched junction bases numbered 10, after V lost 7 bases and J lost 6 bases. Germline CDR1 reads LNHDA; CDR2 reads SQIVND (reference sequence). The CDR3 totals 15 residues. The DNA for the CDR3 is TGTGCCAGTATTAGTAGTGGGACTAGCCTCAATGAGCAGTTCTTC. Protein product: CASISSGTSLNEQFF.

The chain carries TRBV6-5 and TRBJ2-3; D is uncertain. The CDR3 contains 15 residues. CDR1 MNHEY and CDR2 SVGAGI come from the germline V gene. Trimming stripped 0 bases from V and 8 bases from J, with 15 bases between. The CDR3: CASSYSGPTGGTQYF. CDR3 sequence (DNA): TGTGCCAGCAGTTACTCAGGCCCCACGGGTGGTACGCAGTATTTT.

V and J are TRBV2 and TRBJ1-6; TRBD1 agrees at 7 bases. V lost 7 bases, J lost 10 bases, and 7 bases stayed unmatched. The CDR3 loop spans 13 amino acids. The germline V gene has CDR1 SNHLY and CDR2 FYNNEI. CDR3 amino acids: CASTGQGGSPLHF. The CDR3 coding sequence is TGTGCCAGCACCGGGCAGGGGGGATCACCCCTCCACTTT.

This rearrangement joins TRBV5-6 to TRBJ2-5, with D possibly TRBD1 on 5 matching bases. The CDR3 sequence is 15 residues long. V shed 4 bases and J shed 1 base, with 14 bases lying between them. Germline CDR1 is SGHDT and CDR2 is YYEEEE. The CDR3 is CASSPQGPLQETQYF. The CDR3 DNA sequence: TGTGCCAGCAGCCCCCAGGGTCCCCTCCAAGAGACCCAGTACTTC. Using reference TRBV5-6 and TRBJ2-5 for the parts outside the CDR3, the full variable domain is DAGVTQSPTHLIKTRGQQVTLRCSPKSGHDTVSWYQQALGQGPQFIFQYYEEEERQRGNFPDRFSGHQFPNYSSELNVNALLLGDSALYLCASSPQGPLQETQYFGPGTRLLVL.

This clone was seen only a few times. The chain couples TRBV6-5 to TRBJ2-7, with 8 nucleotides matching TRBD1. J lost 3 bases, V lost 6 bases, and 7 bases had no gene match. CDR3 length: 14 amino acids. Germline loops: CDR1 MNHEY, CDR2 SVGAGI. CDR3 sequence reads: CASSRDRLGYEQYF. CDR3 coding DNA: TGTGCCAGCAGCCGGGACAGGTTGGGCTACGAGCAGTACTTC.

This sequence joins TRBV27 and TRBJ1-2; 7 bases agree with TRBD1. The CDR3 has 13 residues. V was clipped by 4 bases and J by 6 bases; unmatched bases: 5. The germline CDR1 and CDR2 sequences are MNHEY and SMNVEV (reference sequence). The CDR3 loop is CASSSRDSDGYTF. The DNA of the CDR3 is TGTGCCAGCAGTTCCCGGGACAGCGATGGCTACACCTTC.